Given below is one TCR beta chain in context. Some clones are missing from TCRdb's copy, which holds only in-frame ones; the method was immunoSEQ multiplex PCR. The sample carries about 2 million clones, roughly 95% recorded once. This sample is part of a study of shared clonotypes between healthy human individuals. The CDR3 totals 13 residues. Looked up from germline, CDR1 is MDHEN and CDR2 is SYDVKM. Trimming removed 8 bases at V and 6 bases at J, with 14 bases between. This receptor was taken from a man aged 18 to 30 in good health. The sample comprised naive CD4+ T cells sorted from blood. Subset: CD45RA+ positively selected. The rearrangement links TRBV28 to TRBJ1-5; the D gene is possibly TRBD1 (5 bases). The CDR3 region has the DNA TGTGCCAGCTTGGGCAGGGCGGGTCAGCCCCAGCATTTT. Translation gives CASLGRAGQPQHF.